This paragraph covers one TCR beta chain sequence. The CDR3 spans 16 residues. The sample originates from a study of blood T cell repertoires in COVID-19. Study-level background: COVID-19 samples collected from the United States, Italy and Spain covered acute and convalescent phases. Sources were T cells, B-cell-depleted T cells, or PBMCs; the material itself was cDNA or gDNA.

Authors' data handling: Reference gene primer amplification gave estimated nucleated cell counts. The protocol was immunoSEQ multiplex PCR, while the TCRdb copy is restricted to in-frame clones and leaves out a portion. Clone size and V and J calls were adopted from that table, with D and trimming inferred from the DNA. This table has some 140,000 clones, around 80% appearing once. Source material: peripheral blood. This clonotype originated in a man in his 60s who had recovered from COVID-19. This sequence joins TRBV1 and TRBJ2-1; the table's D call of TRBD2 was not tested on the DNA. TRBV1 is a listed pseudogene. CDR3: CTSSQGIAGDYNEQFF. The CDR3 region has the DNA TGCACCAGCAGCCAAGGCATAGCGGGAGACTACAATGAGCAGTTCTTC.